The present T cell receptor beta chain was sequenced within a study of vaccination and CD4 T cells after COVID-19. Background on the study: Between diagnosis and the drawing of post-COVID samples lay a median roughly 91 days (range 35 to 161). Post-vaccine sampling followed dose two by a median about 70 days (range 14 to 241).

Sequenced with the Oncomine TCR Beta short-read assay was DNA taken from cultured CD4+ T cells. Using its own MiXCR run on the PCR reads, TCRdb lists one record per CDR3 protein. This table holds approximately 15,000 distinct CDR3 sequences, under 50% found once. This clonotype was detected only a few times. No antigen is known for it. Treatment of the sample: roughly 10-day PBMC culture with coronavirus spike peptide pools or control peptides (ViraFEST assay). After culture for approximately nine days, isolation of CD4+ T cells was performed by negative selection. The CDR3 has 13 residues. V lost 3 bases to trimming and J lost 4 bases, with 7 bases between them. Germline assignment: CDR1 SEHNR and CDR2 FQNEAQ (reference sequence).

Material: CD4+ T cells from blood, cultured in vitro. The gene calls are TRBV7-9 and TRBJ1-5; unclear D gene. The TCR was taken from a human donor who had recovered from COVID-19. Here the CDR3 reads CASSLERNQPQHF. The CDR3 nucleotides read TGTGCCAGCAGCTTGGAGAGGAATCAGCCCCAGCATTTT.